This paragraph reports one TCR beta chain. Its specificity is not known. The V end was cut by 1 base, the J end by 8 bases, with 14 bases between. This CDR3 contains 14 residues. Per the germline V gene, CDR1 is SGHTA and CDR2 is FQGNSA. Using immunoSEQ multiplex PCR, the repertoire was profiled, and TCRdb retains in-frame clones only, with some absent. The sample yields about 130,000 clones, roughly 82% seen once. This sample stems from a study of T cell responses to AZD1222 COVID-19 vaccine. Overall study results and limits: Once two AZD1222 doses were given, Spike-specific TCR breadth and depth went up. Repertoires were obtained solely post-peak T cell response.

This chain uses TRBV7-2 with TRBJ1-1; D gene unclear. Sequenced material: peripheral blood, taken on day 0 of AZD1222 vaccination. The clonotype comes from an adult in good health. The DNA of the CDR3 is TGTGCCAGCAGCTTAGACTTGAGGGATATGGAAGCTTTCTTT. Residues: CASSLDLRDMEAFF.